This TCR beta chain was profiled in a study of T cells of healthy individuals. TCRdb re-called the 5' RACE reads through MiXCR, storing one row per CDR3 protein. The sample includes 40,000 to 65,000 distinct CDR3 sequences, approximately 15% of them seen just once. The CDR3 totals 15 residues. V lost 2 bases, J lost 2 bases, and 5 bases stayed unmatched. The germline V gene encodes CDR1 SGHRS and CDR2 YFSETQ. The sequence was collected from a human donor in good health. V gene TRBV5-1 combines with J gene TRBJ2-7, with 9 bases matching TRBD1. In nucleotides, the CDR3 is TGCGCCAGCAGCTTTGGCGGGACAGGGACCTACGAGCAGTACTTC. Its protein is CASSFGGTGTYEQYF.